This T cell receptor beta chain was profiled in a study of blood T cell repertoires in COVID-19. The data were produced by immunoSEQ multiplex PCR, yet TCRdb's version contains in-frame clones alone and is incomplete. The data show over 70,000 clones, 75% to 95% seen once. This receptor was obtained from a human donor with active COVID-19. The donor label of this sample is uncertain. The sequencing input was peripheral blood.

In DNA form, the CDR3 reads TGTGCCAGCAGCTCCCAAGGGCTAGCGGGGGCCGGGGAGCTGTTTTTT. It codes for CASSSQGLAGAGELFF. This chain connects TRBV7-3 to TRBJ2-2, with 10 nucleotides matching TRBD2. This CDR3 has 16 residues. Trimming took 4 bases from V and 6 from J; bases not matched to a gene: 8. Germline CDR1 reads SGHTA; CDR2 reads FQGTGA.